The TCR beta chain described here comes from a study of human versus mouse CDR3 diversity and MHC coevolution. Sequencing was performed with immunoSEQ multiplex PCR; in TCRdb, only in-frame clones are kept and a portion is missing. The sample shows 80,000 or so clones, 85% to 95% of them seen only once. Whole-study results and caveats: Roughly 1.5 million TCR beta clonotypes were estimated for humans, the largest repertoire.

Sorting isolated naive CD4 T cells lacking CD45RO and expressing CD62L. The CDR3 runs 16 residues. CDR1 MRHNA and CDR2 SNTAGT come from the germline V gene. Germline trimming cut 2 bases from V and 7 bases from J; bases unmatched to any gene: 11. With regard to this clone: The antigen is not known.

The sequenced sample was naive CD4+ T cells from blood. The subset denotes: CD45RO-negative CD62L-positive naive CD4 T cells. V is TRBV6-4 and J is TRBJ2-1; TRBD1 matches at 7 bases. This clonotype originated in a person aged 25 to 69 in good health. CDR3 nucleotides: TGTGCCAGCAGTGACCTGACAGGGCCGCTAGGTAATGAGCAGTTCTTC. Translation gives CASSDLTGPLGNEQFF.